This entry lists 21 T cell receptor beta chains sequenced from one sample in a study of T cells after yellow fever vaccination (dated by TCRdb to the late 2010s). Sample treatment or condition, as interpreted from the label and publication: live attenuated yellow fever vaccine strain. Library preparation used 5' RACE. The sequencer listed for this sample is Illumina HiSeq 2500. The raw public data were reprocessed by TCRdb itself: fastp quality trimming at Q25, MiXCR clonotype calling, in-frame beta chains only. When rows share a CDR3 protein, they turn into one entry using the most common DNA and genes. This sample holds 200,000 to 300,000 distinct CDR3 sequences; over 6.5% were observed only once. Around 1.1% of the sample is taken by the ten largest. Sequences were derived from CD4+ T cells sorted from PBMCs, sampled on the day of the yellow fever booster vaccination. These receptors originate from a man younger than 45 who received the YFV17D yellow fever vaccine.

This clonotype has only a few counts. This chain joins TRBV14 and TRBJ2-1; TRBD1 matches 12 bases. The V and J ends lost 5 bases and 3 bases, in that order; junction bases with no gene match: 17. Germline V gene lookup returns CDR1 SGHDN and CDR2 FVKESK. This CDR3 is built from 20 residues. The CDR3 loop is CASSGWIGTGGSYNYNEQFF. CDR3 DNA sequence: TGTGCCAGCAGCGGGTGGATTGGGACAGGGGGCTCGTATAACTACAATGAGCAGTTCTTC.

The V and J genes are TRBV20-1 and TRBJ2-7; D is unresolved. The V gene's germline CDR1 is DFQATT and CDR2 SNEGSKA (reference sequence). The CDR3 sequence is 10 residues long. The germline V and J ends were trimmed by 1 base and 5 bases, with 3 bases remaining between them. The CDR3 sequence: CSARVDEQYF. The CDR3 bases are TGCAGTGCTAGAGTTGACGAGCAGTACTTC.

This clonotype was recorded at least ten times. The genes are TRBV5-5 and TRBJ2-4, with D possibly matching TRBD1 (7 bases). The CDR3 has 13 amino acids. Germline CDR1 is SGHKS and CDR2 is YYEKEE (reference sequence). The V gene lost 4 bases and the J gene lost 4 bases, with 9 bases spanning the gap. The CDR3 loop reads CASSPGGKNIQYF. CDR3 nucleotide sequence: TGTGCCAGCAGCCCAGGGGGGAAAAACATTCAGTACTTC.

This clonotype was counted at least ten times. The genes are TRBV7-6 and TRBJ2-2; D may be TRBD2 (6 bases). V was cut by 3 bases and J by 1 base, with 12 bases left in between. Germline CDR1 reads SGHVS; CDR2 reads FNYEAQ. The CDR3 has 16 residues. CDR3 sequence: CASSLYGTGNTGELFF. The CDR3 DNA reads as TGTGCCAGCAGCTTGTACGGGACTGGGAACACCGGGGAGCTGTTTTTT. The whole variable domain, filled in from reference TRBV7-6 and TRBJ2-2, reads GAGVSQSPRYKVTKRGQDVALRCDPISGHVSLYWYRQALGQGPEFLTYFNYEAQQDKSGLPNDRFSAERPEGSISTLTIQRTEQRDSAMYRCASSLYGTGNTGELFFGEGSRLTVL.

This sequence joins TRBV7-2 and TRBJ2-1; the D gene could be TRBD1 or TRBD2 (6 bases each). The CDR3 contains 12 residues. Trimming shortened V by 5 bases and J by 14 bases, and 16 bases separated the two germline ends. Germline assignment: CDR1 SGHTA and CDR2 FQGNSA. CDR3 amino acids: CASSAADRREFF. DNA for the CDR3: TGTGCCAGCAGCGCCGCTGACAGGAGGGAGTTCTTC.

CDR3 amino acids: CSARGGGQGRSDTQYF. CDR3 coding DNA: TGCAGTGCTAGAGGGGGGGGGCAAGGTCGCTCAGATACGCAGTATTTT. This chain links TRBV20-1 with TRBJ2-3, with a tentative D call TRBD2 (7 bases). V was shortened by 1 base and J by 4 bases, with 18 bases between the two germline ends. Per germline, CDR1 DFQATT and CDR2 SNEGSKA (reference sequence). There are 16 residues in the CDR3.

The chain joins TRBV30 to TRBJ2-5, with 10 bases aligning to TRBD2. The CDR3 extends over 16 amino acids. V shed 2 bases and J 7 bases; nucleotides not matched to a gene: 13. CDR1 GTSNPN and CDR2 SVGIG come from the germline V gene (reference sequence). The CDR3 reads CAWSWTSGGVTGTQYF. Written as DNA, the CDR3 is TGTGCCTGGAGTTGGACTAGCGGAGGAGTTACGGGGACCCAGTACTTC.

V is TRBV20-1 and J is TRBJ2-6, with 7 bases that match TRBD2. CDR3 length: 19 residues. V trimming: 2 bases; J trimming: 0 bases; junction bases outside the gene matches: 13. CDR1 DFQATT and CDR2 SNEGSKA come from the germline V gene (reference sequence). The CDR3, as DNA: TGCAGTGCTAGAATGGCGGGGCGGGGGAAGGCCTCTGGGGCCAACGTCCTGACTTTC. Translating it yields CSARMAGRGKASGANVLTF.

CDR3 DNA: TGTGCCAGCAGTTTAAGTCCTCATGGGGACACCGGGGAGCTGTTTTTT. This gives the protein CASSLSPHGDTGELFF. This chain links TRBV12-3 or TRBV12-4 with TRBJ2-2; D remains unclear. Trimming shortened V by 2 bases and J by 3 bases, and 13 bases separated the two germline ends. There are 16 residues in the CDR3.

The rearrangement uses TRBV7-8 and TRBJ2-1; 9 bases agree with TRBD2. Germline V gene data show CDR1 as SGHVS and CDR2 as FQNEAQ. This CDR3 region has 15 residues. V was clipped by 4 bases and J by 9 bases; unmatched bases: 10. The CDR3 DNA follows: TGTGCCAGCAGCTCAGCCGGGACTAGCTTGGGTGAGCAGTTCTTC. It is translated as CASSSAGTSLGEQFF.

This clonotype was seen a few times. The CDR3 DNA reads TGTGCCAGCAGCTTAGACAGAACCCTCAATCAGCCCCAGCATTTT. It codes for CASSLDRTLNQPQHF. J is TRBJ1-5 and V is TRBV7-2; D is ambiguous. The germline V and J ends were trimmed by 1 base and 3 bases, with 10 bases remaining between them. Germline values: CDR1 SGHTA, CDR2 FQGNSA. The CDR3 consists of 15 residues. The entire variable domain, with the rest obtained from reference TRBV7-2 and TRBJ1-5, is as follows: GAGVSQSPSNKVTEKGKDVELRCDPISGHTALYWYRQSLGQGLEFLIYFQGNSAPDKSGLPSDRFSAERTGGSVSTLTIQRTQQEDSAVYLCASSLDRTLNQPQHFGDGTRLSIL.

V and J are TRBV12-3 or TRBV12-4 and TRBJ2-2; 8 nucleotides agree with TRBD2. The CDR3 has 18 amino acids. The CDR3 sequence: CTCCPQVGAGVRNGELFF. The CDR3 region has the DNA TGTACCTGCTGTCCCCAAGTCGGAGCGGGAGTGAGGAACGGGGAGCTGTTTTTT.

The chain combines TRBV11-2 with TRBJ2-7, with 11 bases identical to TRBD1. The CDR3 has 20 amino acids. After removal of 5 bases from V and 1 base from J, the junction contained 19 bases not matched to a gene. CDR1 SGHAT and CDR2 FQNNGV come from the germline V gene. As DNA, the CDR3 is TGTGCCAGCAGCCCTAGAGGGGGCGGGGGACAGGGGGTCGTTTCCTACGAGCAGTACTTC. This codes for CASSPRGGGGQGVVSYEQYF.

V is TRBV20-1 and J is TRBJ2-5; 7 bases agree with TRBD1. In germline, CDR1 is DFQATT, CDR2 SNEGSKA (reference sequence). The V gene end was trimmed by 6 bases and the J gene end by 0 bases; junction bases not matched to a gene: 4. CDR3 length equals 13 residues. The CDR3 DNA sequence: TGCAGTGCCGGGACAGCAGACCAAGAGACCCAGTACTTC. Residues: CSAGTADQETQYF.

This clonotype was counted many times. The genes are TRBV20-1 and TRBJ2-3; D call uncertain. Between the trimmed V and J ends, which lost 5 bases and 0 bases, there was a span of 6 bases. The germline CDR1 and CDR2 sequences are DFQATT and SNEGSKA (reference sequence). The CDR3 sequence is 12 residues long. The CDR3 DNA follows: TGCAGTGCTCTCCCGAGCACAGATACGCAGTATTTT. Translated: CSALPSTDTQYF.

J is TRBJ2-5 and V is TRBV5-1; D is ambiguous. CDR1 is SGHRS, CDR2 YFSETQ, per germline. CDR3 length equals 12 residues. The V end was cut by 5 bases, the J end by 3 bases, with 8 bases between. The CDR3 DNA reads as TGCGCCAGCAGTACTGGAAAAGAGACCCAGTACTTC. Translation: CASSTGKETQYF.

The chain has TRBV20-1 and TRBJ2-7, with D possibly matching TRBD1 (6 bases). Trimming left V 3 bases short and J 0 bases short, with 12 bases between. Germline loops: CDR1 DFQATT, CDR2 SNEGSKA (reference sequence). CDR3 length: 14 residues. The CDR3 is CSASLQGPSYEQYF. In DNA form, the CDR3 reads TGCAGTGCTAGCCTCCAGGGGCCCTCCTACGAGCAGTACTTC.

At least ten counts were recorded for this clonotype. The J gene is TRBJ1-5, the V gene TRBV11-2, with D uncertain. The V end lost 2 bases, the J end lost 2 bases, and 7 bases lay between the germline ends. The CDR3 covers 14 residues. Germline loops: CDR1 SGHAT, CDR2 FQNNGV. The CDR3 is CASSLWGGNQPQHF. CDR3 nucleotides: TGTGCCAGCAGCTTATGGGGAGGCAATCAGCCCCAGCATTTT.

The genes are TRBV20-1 and TRBJ2-3, with 10 bases aligning to TRBD2. CDR3 length: 16 residues. Germline assignment: CDR1 DFQATT and CDR2 SNEGSKA (reference sequence). The trim removed 5 bases at V and 5 bases at J, leaving 13 bases unmatched. CDR3 sequence (DNA): TGCAGTGCTCATACAAGCGGGAGGGCCTTTTTAGATACGCAGTATTTT. Translation: CSAHTSGRAFLDTQYF.

The chain employs TRBV6-6 and TRBJ2-7, with D uncertain. Germline V gene data show CDR1 as MNHNY and CDR2 as SVGAGI (reference sequence). CDR3 size: 11 residues. V shed 6 bases and J shed 4 bases, with 7 bases lying between them. CDR3 protein: CASRITYEQYF. The CDR3 DNA follows: TGTGCCAGCAGAATAACGTACGAGCAGTACTTC.

This clonotype was observed a few times. The gene calls are TRBV28 and TRBJ2-5, with 7 bases lining up with TRBD1. CDR1 and CDR2 (germline): MDHEN, SYDVKM. The CDR3 consists of 13 residues. V shed 6 bases and J 2 bases; nucleotides not matched to a gene: 3. For the CDR3, the DNA is TGTGCCAGCAGGGGGGACAGACAAGAGACCCAGTACTTC. This sequence encodes CASRGDRQETQYF.